The 13 T cell receptor beta chains below were found in one sample sequenced in a study of cytomegalovirus exposure and HLA in healthy donors. The PCR was carried out with 60 Vbeta primers and 13 Jbeta primers. Sequencing was performed with immunoSEQ multiplex PCR; in TCRdb, only in-frame clones are kept and a portion is missing. The sample includes 240,000 or so clones, around 80% of them seen just once. What was sequenced was PBMCs. The source is a woman aged 55-70 years in good health and CMV-seropositive.

V gene TRBV5-1 combines with J gene TRBJ2-7, with D perhaps TRBD1 (5 bases). The CDR3 is 14 amino acids. Per the germline V gene, CDR1 is SGHRS and CDR2 is YFSETQ. The V and J ends lost 4 bases and 4 bases respectively, with 15 bases between them. CDR3 DNA: TGCGCCAGCAGCGCTTTGACAGTCGGGTACGAGCAGTACTTC. This codes for CASSALTVGYEQYF.

The chain joins TRBV5-1 to TRBJ2-1; D perhaps matches TRBD1 (6 bases). The CDR3 is made up of 16 amino acids. The ends were cut back, 0 bases at V and 5 bases at J, with 15 bases in the middle. Germline V gene lookup returns CDR1 SGHRS and CDR2 YFSETQ. CDR3 sequence reads: CASSLGGTYRDNEQFF. The DNA for the CDR3 is TGCGCCAGCAGCTTGGGTGGGACCTACAGGGACAATGAGCAGTTCTTC.

There are a few counts of this clone. The CDR3 DNA reads TGCGCCAGCAGCTTGTGGACAGGGACGTCCTACAATGAGCAGTTCTTC. Protein: CASSLWTGTSYNEQFF. V usage is TRBV5-1 and J usage is TRBJ2-1, with 8 positions matching TRBD1. The V gene's germline CDR1 is SGHRS and CDR2 YFSETQ. Trimming cost V 1 base and J 1 base; bases outside gene matches: 4. CDR3 length: 16 amino acids.

The CDR3 here is CASSRRPGLADSGANVLTF. The CDR3 region has the DNA TGTGCCAGTAGTCGACGGCCGGGACTAGCGGACTCTGGGGCCAACGTCCTGACTTTC. The chain combines TRBV19 with TRBJ2-6, with 11 bases identical to TRBD2. Per germline, CDR1 LNHDA and CDR2 SQIVND (reference sequence). The CDR3 loop spans 19 amino acids. V dropped 5 bases and J dropped 0; count of bases not matched to a gene: 9.

The rearrangement joins TRBV2 to TRBJ2-3, with 8 nucleotides matching TRBD2. This CDR3 has 16 amino acids. Losses at the gene ends were 2 bases for V and 7 bases for J; bases not matched to a gene: 11. Germline lookup yields CDR1 SNHLY and CDR2 FYNNEI. The CDR3 reads CASSERAGGGTNTQYF. CDR3 bases: TGTGCCAGCAGTGAAAGGGCGGGAGGAGGTACAAATACGCAGTATTTT.

This chain connects TRBV7-9 to TRBJ1-2; 12 positions match TRBD1. Germline V gene sequence: CDR1 SEHNR, CDR2 FQNEAQ (reference sequence). This CDR3 spans 17 amino acids. V was clipped by 5 bases and J by 5 bases; unmatched bases: 12. In nucleotides, the CDR3 is TGTGCCAGCAGCGTGCAAACAGGGACAGGGGGCGGTTATGGCTACACCTTC. Translated, it gives CASSVQTGTGGGYGYTF.

This chain connects TRBV5-1 to TRBJ2-7; possible D gene TRBD1, 5 bases. CDR1 and CDR2 (germline): SGHRS, YFSETQ. V dropped 4 bases and J dropped 0 bases, with 14 bases sitting between them. The CDR3 has 15 amino acids. The CDR3 reads CASSRGRGSSYEQYF. For the CDR3, the DNA is TGCGCCAGCAGCAGGGGCCGAGGCTCCTCCTACGAGCAGTACTTC. The whole variable domain, remainder taken from reference TRBV5-1 and TRBJ2-7, is KAGVTQTPRYLIKTRGQQVTLSCSPISGHRSVSWYQQTPGQGLQFLFEYFSETQRNKGNFPGRFSGRQFSNSRSEMNVSTLELGDSALYLCASSRGRGSSYEQYFGPGTRLTVT.

The chain's CDR3 is CATSSETRGKLFF. CDR3 DNA: TGTGCCACCAGCTCCGAGACTCGAGGAAAACTGTTTTTT. This chain uses TRBV15 with TRBJ1-4; D gene unclear. Between the trimmed V and J ends, which lost 5 bases and 10 bases, there was a span of 14 bases. The CDR3 length is 13 residues. Germline V gives CDR1 LNHNV, CDR2 YYDKDF (reference sequence). The full variable domain, in which reference TRBV15 and TRBJ1-4 provide the parts outside the CDR3, is DAMVIQNPRYQVTQFGKPVTLSCSQTLNHNVMYWYQQKSSQAPKLLFHYYDKDFNNEADTPDNFQSRRPNTSFCFLDIRSPGLGDTAMYLCATSSETRGKLFFGSGTQLSVL.

This rearrangement joins TRBV6-1 to TRBJ1-1, with D unresolved. Germline V gives CDR1 MNHNS, CDR2 SASEGT. V lost 6 bases to trimming and J lost 3 bases, with 11 bases between them. The CDR3 spans 13 residues. CDR3 nucleotides: TGTGCCAGCAGGGGAGCCCAGGACACTGAAGCTTTCTTT. Residues: CASRGAQDTEAFF.

The chain is built from TRBV28 and TRBJ2-7, with a tentative D call TRBD1 (5 bases). CDR1 and CDR2 from the germline V gene are MDHEN and SYDVKM. The CDR3 is made up of 13 amino acids. Trimming took off 2 bases at V and 7 bases at J, with 12 bases between the two ends. CDR3 coding DNA: TGTGCCAGCAGTTTAGGGGCTCCGTGGGAGCAGTACTTC. Translated, it gives CASSLGAPWEQYF.

This sequence joins TRBV18 and TRBJ1-1, with TRBD1 identical over 7 bases. CDR1 is KGHSH, CDR2 LQKENI, per germline. The CDR3 is made up of 16 amino acids. The V gene end was trimmed by 5 bases and the J gene end by 0 bases; junction bases not matched to a gene: 9. The CDR3 DNA is TGTGCCAGCTCAGCAGGACAGGCTTTTCTGAACACTGAAGCTTTCTTT. Translation: CASSAGQAFLNTEAFF.

The chain recombines TRBV5-1 with TRBJ1-3, with 12 nucleotides matching TRBD1. The J segment lost 7 bases and the V segment lost 4 bases, leaving 3 bases of the junction unmatched. CDR3 length equals 14 residues. Germline CDR1 is SGHRS and CDR2 is YFSETQ. CDR3 in amino acids: CASSGDRGRNTIYF. The DNA of the CDR3 is TGCGCCAGCAGCGGGGACAGGGGGCGTAACACCATATATTTT.

The CDR3 region has the DNA TGTGCCATCAGTGAGTCGATCAGCACTGAAGCTTTCTTT. Encoded protein: CAISESISTEAFF. The rearrangement joins TRBV10-3 to TRBJ1-1; D is ambiguous. Germline V gives CDR1 ENHRY, CDR2 SYGVKD. With 0 bases removed from V and 4 bases from J, the gap between germline ends came to 6 bases. This CDR3 contains 13 residues.